A selection of T cell receptor beta chains follows, all from one sample in a study of PD-1 blockade in classical Hodgkin lymphoma. Profiling relied on immunoSEQ multiplex PCR, and the TCRdb table lists in-frame clones only, not all of them. Counted here are tens of thousands of clones, over 75% occurring once; the ten biggest clones make up approximately 2.9%. The sequenced sample was peripheral blood mononuclear cells (PBMCs), obtained before the fourth cycle of nivolumab. Receptors were obtained from a human donor with classical Hodgkin lymphoma. Both conserved end residues are trimmed from each CDR3. A row's size may be missing; if present it is once, few, many or a size class.

>TRBJ1-3|-|TRBV11-2|14
ASGLGAGRTGNTIY
>TRBJ2-3|-|TRBV6-4|13
ASSDLSGGTDTQY
>TRBJ1-1|-|TRBV19|13
ASSLGQGLNTEAF
>TRBJ2-7|-|TRBV15|12
ATSRDLASYEQY
>TRBJ2-3|-|TRBV6-1|13
ASSWDRGRPDTQY
>TRBJ2-1|-|TRBV5-6|15
ASRKIGLADRYNEQF
>TRBJ2-6|-|TRBV15|13
ATSIGRSGANVLT
>TRBJ1-5|-|TRBV7-6|12
ASSPGGQGQPQH
>TRBJ1-1|-|TRBV15|15
ATSRGEGFSLNTEAF
>-|-|TRBV6-1|14
ASSELGTSGGYEQY
>TRBJ1-2|once|TRBV5-1|11
ASSIGLNYGYT
>TRBJ1-2|-|TRBV4-2|13
ASSQDLGNNYGYT
>TRBJ2-7|-|TRBV19|14
ASSTLLGTGAYEQY
>TRBJ2-7|-|TRBV7-9|11
ASSIGTSYEQY
>TRBJ1-2|-|TRBV28|9
AILDSDGYT
>TRBJ1-2|-|TRBV21-1|16
ASSRGTNRPFHLYGYT
>TRBJ2-2|-|TRBV5-1|13
ASNGRGVGTGELF
>TRBJ2-2|-|TRBV25-1|14
ASSSRRGDKTGELF
>TRBJ2-7|-|TRBV7-9|16
ASSTVPGQGLSSYEQY
>TRBJ2-7|-|TRBV5-5|11
ASSLDLGHEQY
>TRBJ2-7|-|TRBV6-6|12
ASSYSETDYEQY
>TRBJ2-3|-|TRBV7-6|12
ASSLVSYTDTQY
>TRBJ2-6|-|TRBV5-6|14
ASSPDRLAGANVLT
>TRBJ1-1|-|TRBV7-2|10
ASSLRGTEAF
>TRBJ2-4|-|TRBV7-8|15
ASSSRLAGGGKNIQY
>TRBJ2-3|-|TRBV29-1|11
SVRAQEGNTQY
>TRBJ1-4|-|TRBV28|13
ASSPEEATNEKLF
>TRBJ2-7|-|TRBV6-6|13
ASSFAGTIGNEQY
>TRBJ2-1|-|TRBV5-5|12
ASSLVRGADEQF
>TRBJ2-7|-|TRBV9|12
ASSGLDRGREQY
>TRBJ2-4|-|TRBV5-7|14
ASSPGRGGCRNIQY
>TRBJ1-3|-|TRBV4-2|15
ASSQESQGARGNTIY
>TRBJ1-1|once|TRBV27|12
ASSADRGYTEAF
>TRBJ1-2|-|TRBV7-9|13
ASSSSSTGRYGYT
>TRBJ1-2|-|TRBV6-5|12
ASSYKGRNYGYT
>TRBJ2-3|-|TRBV5-6|14
ASSPDRGGMGDTQY
>TRBJ1-1|-|TRBV9|12
ASSVEGGNTEAF
>TRBJ1-2|-|TRBV19|14
ASSIEGTGRNYGYT
>TRBJ1-2|-|TRBV29-1|11
SVPWPGVGGYT
>TRBJ1-1|-|TRBV30|15
AQLKGVKRKGNTEAF
>TRBJ2-1|-|TRBV19|13
ASRPAGVQVDEQF
>TRBJ2-3|-|TRBV9|13
ASSVGGGPTDTQY
>TRBJ2-7|-|TRBV5-6|13
ASSLGQGSWGEQY
>TRBJ2-1|-|TRBV16|14
ASSQWAASSYNEQF
>TRBJ1-2|-|TRBV20-1|8
SATISGYT
>TRBJ1-2|-|TRBV7-2|14
ASSPQLNGGFYGYT
>TRBJ1-5|once|TRBV7-8|12
ASSLGVVGSTQH
>TRBJ2-7|few|TRBV7-9|9
ASSSLYEQY
>TRBJ1-1|few|TRBV30|11
AWSDGMNTEAF
>TRBJ1-3|-|TRBV9|15
ASSVSSGMGSGNTIY
>TRBJ2-2|-|TRBV5-1|12
ASSFTSDTGELF
>TRBJ2-7|-|TRBV27|10
AARGSSYEQY
>TRBJ1-5|-|TRBV11-2|13
ASSSGQGGNQPQH
>TRBJ2-7|-|TRBV9|13
ASSVGGTASYEQY
>TRBJ2-5|-|TRBV29-1|12
SVVTTGGQETQY
>TRBJ2-2|-|TRBV12-5|15
ASGLVLQRGGIGELF
>TRBJ1-6|-|TRBV4-3|11
ASSQDRNSPLH